The clone carrying this T cell receptor (beta chain) has a handful of counts. Its antigen remains unidentified. Method: immunoSEQ multiplex PCR; TCRdb's copy keeps in-frame clones and lacks some. The sample shows approximately 270,000 clones, 94% of them seen only once. These data belong to a study of T cell responses to AZD1222 COVID-19 vaccine. Study-wide points: Repertoires were sampled only after the peak T cell response. Researchers report vaccine-associated CD4 TCRs spanning spike, with dominance at 160-218 and 743-854. White British donors predominated, females outnumbered males, and clonal diversity was possibly underestimated. Close to half of all spike-specific TCRs reportedly target regions of the variants that are unmutated.

CDR1 is ENHRY and CDR2 is SYGVKD in the germline V gene. Trimming took 0 bases from V and 1 from J, leaving 12 bases between them. The CDR3 is 16 amino acids. The chain is built from TRBV10-3 and TRBJ2-5; the D gene is possibly TRBD2 (6 bases). The sequence was collected from an adult who received the AZD1222 COVID-19 vaccine. The sequences come from peripheral blood, collected 28 days after the second AZD1222 dose. The CDR3 DNA follows: TGTGCCATCAGTGAGTCACCACTAGCTCCCCAAGAGACCCAGTACTTC. This gives the protein CAISESPLAPQETQYF.